This T cell receptor beta chain originates from a study of CD8+ T cells in alopecia areata. Whole-study context: Those treated were given oral tofacitinib at 5 to 10 mg twice daily.

In each case, RNA was isolated and then reverse transcribed into cDNA as the sequencing template. The assay was immunoSEQ multiplex PCR, and TCRdb's table has in-frame clones only and misses some. Among about 210,000 clones listed, under 70% were seen once. This clone was counted between two and nine times. Treatment given: oral pan-JAK inhibitor, 5-10 mg twice daily. The starting material was CD4+ T cells sorted from blood, obtained around week 44, from a patient treated with tofacitinib. The clonotype comes from a human donor with alopecia areata.

The CDR3 DNA reads as TGCAGCGTTGCCATAGCGCGGAATGAGCAGTTCTTC. Amino acids: CSVAIARNEQFF. V usage is TRBV29-1 and J usage is TRBJ2-1; possible D gene TRBD2, 5 bases. The germline V gene has CDR1 SQVTM and CDR2 ANQGSEA. The CDR3 is 12 amino acids. Trimming took off 4 bases at V and 7 bases at J, with 11 bases between the two ends.